Below are 32 T cell receptor beta chains sequenced from a single sample in a study of blood T cell repertoires in COVID-19. This table comes from immunoSEQ multiplex PCR, and its TCRdb copy is limited to in-frame clones, with some not included. The table shows about 200,000 clones, with roughly 85% occurring only once. Sequencing input: peripheral blood. These TCRs come from a woman between 70 and 85 years old with COVID-19, enrolled during active disease.

The chain is built from TRBV27 and TRBJ2-7, with TRBD1 matching 11 bases. Germline CDR1 MNHEY, CDR2 SMNVEV (reference sequence). The J segment lost 2 bases and the V segment lost 5 bases, leaving 8 bases of the junction unmatched. The CDR3 sequence is 16 residues long. This CDR3 reads CASSEDPGQGAYEQYF. In DNA, the CDR3 is TGTGCCAGCAGTGAAGATCCGGGACAGGGGGCCTACGAGCAGTACTTC.

The chain carries TRBV4-3 and TRBJ1-1, with D perhaps TRBD1 (5 bases). The V and J ends lost 0 bases and 2 bases respectively, with 13 bases between them. The CDR3 is made up of 16 amino acids. The germline V gene has CDR1 LGHNA and CDR2 YSLEER. The DNA of the CDR3 is TGCGCCAGCAGCCAAGATCCCGGCAGGGCTAACACTGAAGCTTTCTTT. Protein: CASSQDPGRANTEAFF.

This chain uses TRBV10-3 with TRBJ2-1; 13 bases are shared with TRBD2. Trimming removed 7 bases from V and 2 bases from J; junction bases left unmatched: 5. The germline V gene has CDR1 ENHRY and CDR2 SYGVKD. The CDR3 contains 16 residues. The CDR3: CAITPGLAGTYNEQFF. CDR3 sequence (DNA): TGTGCCATCACACCGGGACTAGCGGGGACCTACAATGAGCAGTTCTTC.

V is TRBV18 and J is TRBJ1-2; 8 nucleotides line up with TRBD1. The germline gives CDR1 KGHSH, CDR2 LQKENI. The CDR3 totals 15 residues. Trimming cost V 3 bases and J 3 bases; bases outside gene matches: 6. This CDR3 is CASSPQQGDHYGYTF. Here the CDR3 DNA reads TGTGCCAGCTCACCTCAACAGGGGGATCACTATGGCTACACCTTC.

V usage is TRBV14 and J usage is TRBJ1-2; D may be TRBD1 (5 bases). The germline CDR1 and CDR2 sequences are SGHDN and FVKESK. CDR3 size: 12 residues. The V gene lost 5 bases and the J gene lost 8 bases, with 12 bases spanning the gap. The CDR3 region has the DNA TGTGCCAGCAGCTTTGGCAGGGCGGGCTACACCTTC. Its protein product is CASSFGRAGYTF.

This chain links TRBV7-3 with TRBJ2-1; D gene ambiguous. CDR1 SGHTA and CDR2 FQGTGA come from the germline V gene. The CDR3 loop spans 12 amino acids. V was clipped by 2 bases and J by 7 bases, with 6 bases between them. CDR3 region: CASSLSRNEQFF. CDR3 DNA: TGTGCCAGCAGCTTATCCAGGAATGAGCAGTTCTTC.

V usage is TRBV5-1 and J usage is TRBJ1-6; no definite D call. The V end lost 0 bases, the J end lost 9 bases, and 10 bases lay between the germline ends. The V gene's germline CDR1 is SGHRS and CDR2 YFSETQ. The CDR3 extends over 14 amino acids. The CDR3 DNA sequence: TGCGCCAGCAGCTTGGATTTGGGGAGTTCACCCCTCCACTTT. This translates into CASSLDLGSSPLHF.

CDR3 sequence: CASSLNAGLDNSPLHF. CDR3 DNA: TGCGCCAGCAGCTTGAATGCTGGACTGGATAATTCACCCCTCCACTTT. The chain employs TRBV5-1 and TRBJ1-6; no clear D gene. Germline V lookup: CDR1 SGHRS, CDR2 YFSETQ. The V end lost 1 base, the J end lost 5 bases, and 13 bases lay between the germline ends. The CDR3 is made up of 16 amino acids.

This clone has a single count. The J gene is TRBJ1-1, the V gene TRBV28; D is ambiguous. CDR1 MDHEN and CDR2 SYDVKM come from the germline V gene. V was trimmed by 6 bases and J by 0 bases, leaving 8 bases between them. The CDR3 length is 13 residues. The CDR3 protein is CASSPSMNTEAFF. The CDR3, as DNA: TGTGCCAGCAGCCCAAGCATGAACACTGAAGCTTTCTTT. Variable domain in full (rest from reference TRBV28 and TRBJ1-1): DVKVTQSSRYLVKRTGEKVFLECVQDMDHENMFWYRQDPGLGLRLIYFSYDVKMKEKGDIPEGYSVSREKKERFSLILESASTNQTSMYLCASSPSMNTEAFFGQGTRLTVV.

The genes are TRBV9 and TRBJ1-1; D not resolved. The CDR3 has 14 residues. CDR1 is SGDLS, CDR2 YYNGEE, per germline. The V gene lost 0 bases and the J gene lost 2 bases, with 8 bases spanning the gap. DNA of the CDR3: TGTGCCAGCAGCGTAGGACACAGAAACACTGAAGCTTTCTTT. It encodes CASSVGHRNTEAFF.

The J gene is TRBJ1-5, the V gene TRBV3-1 (or the pseudogene TRBV3-2), with a weak D call TRBD1 (5 bases). The CDR3 has 15 residues. Germline V gives CDR1 LGHDT, CDR2 YNNKEL (reference sequence). Trimming shortened V by 2 bases and J by 7 bases, and 15 bases separated the two germline ends. The CDR3 DNA is TGTGCCAGCAGCCAAAGCTCCCAGGGATCACAGCCCCAGCATTTT. It translates to CASSQSSQGSQPQHF.

CDR3 sequence (DNA): TGTGCCAGCAGCAAAACTAGGGACAGGGGGCGTGACACCATATATTTT. It translates to CASSKTRDRGRDTIYF. This rearrangement joins TRBV21-1 to TRBJ1-3; TRBD1 is the table's D call and was not checked against the DNA. TRBV21-1 corresponds to a pseudogene. CDR3 length: 16 residues.

This chain links TRBV5-1 with TRBJ2-1; 8 nucleotides agree with TRBD2. The CDR3 covers 15 residues. V was pared by 2 bases and J by 7 bases, with 8 bases of the junction left unmatched. In germline, CDR1 is SGHRS, CDR2 YFSETQ. The CDR3 is CASSFGLAHGNEQFF. The DNA of the CDR3 is TGCGCCAGCAGCTTTGGACTAGCTCACGGTAATGAGCAGTTCTTC.

The CDR3 nucleotides read TGTGCCAGCAGCTTGGCGGGAGTACTTGATGGCTACACCTTC. Protein sequence: CASSLAGVLDGYTF. The chain combines TRBV5-4 with TRBJ1-2, with D hard to call. Trimming stripped 0 bases from V and 6 bases from J, with 12 bases between. Germline loops: CDR1 SGHNT, CDR2 YYREEE (reference sequence). This CDR3 comprises 14 residues. Full variable domain (missing parts from reference TRBV5-4 and TRBJ1-2): ETGVTQSPTHLIKTRGQQVTLRCSSQSGHNTVSWYQQALGQGPQFIFQYYREEENGRGNFPPRFSGLQFPNYSSELNVNALELDDSALYLCASSLAGVLDGYTFGSGTRLTVV.

This chain links TRBV5-8 with TRBJ1-4; TRBD1 aligns across 9 bases. CDR3 length: 15 amino acids. V lost 2 bases to trimming and J lost 8 bases; unmatched junction nucleotides: 7. Germline V gene sequence: CDR1 SGHTS, CDR2 YDEGEE. CDR3 nucleotide sequence: TGTGCCAGCAGCTTCCGGGACAGGGCGGAGGAAAAACTGTTTTTT. Its protein product is CASSFRDRAEEKLFF.

The chain's CDR3 is CASSRVTGSTDTQYF. The DNA for the CDR3 is TGTGCCAGCAGCCGAGTGACAGGGAGCACAGATACGCAGTATTTT. This sequence joins TRBV7-8 and TRBJ2-3; 7 bases map to TRBD1. Germline CDR1 is SGHVS and CDR2 is FQNEAQ. Trimming at V came to 5 bases and at J to 0 bases, leaving 5 bases not matched to a gene. The CDR3 consists of 15 residues.

The V call is TRBV19, the J call TRBJ2-1, with a weak D call TRBD2 (6 bases). Between the trimmed V and J ends, which lost 1 base and 1 base, there was a span of 8 bases. The CDR3 loop spans 15 amino acids. Germline CDR1 LNHDA, CDR2 SQIVND (reference sequence). The DNA of the CDR3 is TGTGCCAGTAGTATAGCGGGGGTATCCTACAATGAGCAGTTCTTC. Encoded protein: CASSIAGVSYNEQFF. Full variable domain (missing parts from reference TRBV19 and TRBJ2-1): DGGITQSPKYLFRKEGQNVTLSCEQNLNHDAMYWYRQDPGQGLRLIYYSQIVNDFQKGDIAEGYSVSREKKESFPLTVTSAQKNPTAFYLCASSIAGVSYNEQFFGPGTRLTVL.

The chain is built from TRBV7-8 and TRBJ2-4; D is perhaps TRBD2 (6 bases). The CDR3 has 15 amino acids. The V and J ends lost 4 bases and 1 base respectively, with 11 bases between them. Germline V lookup: CDR1 SGHVS, CDR2 FQNEAQ. CDR3 DNA: TGTGCCAGCAGCTCTCGCCGGGGGGCCAAAAACATTCAGTACTTC. Translated: CASSSRRGAKNIQYF. Supplemented by reference TRBV7-8 and TRBJ2-4, the full variable domain reads GAGVSQSPRYKVAKRGQDVALRCDPISGHVSLFWYQQALGQGPEFLTYFQNEAQLDKSGLPSDRFFAERPEGSVSTLKIQRTQQEDSAVYLCASSSRRGAKNIQYFGAGTRLSVL.

The CDR3 DNA reads TGTGCCAGTAGTATTTTTCAGGGCTTCAACTATGGCTACACCTTC. Its translation is CASSIFQGFNYGYTF. The chain is built from TRBV19 and TRBJ1-2, with D maybe TRBD1 (5 bases). The CDR3 totals 15 residues. In germline, CDR1 is LNHDA, CDR2 SQIVND (reference sequence). Trimming took 3 bases from V and 2 from J, leaving 13 bases between them.

The rearrangement uses TRBV4-3 and TRBJ1-2; D is ambiguous. V was clipped by 1 base and J by 3 bases, with 15 bases between them. Germline V gives CDR1 LGHNA, CDR2 YSLEER. CDR3 length equals 16 residues. The CDR3 nucleotides are TGCGCCAGCAGCCAAGCGGCAGGTGGGAGTTACTATGGCTACACCTTC. As protein: CASSQAAGGSYYGYTF.

V usage is TRBV2 and J usage is TRBJ2-2; a weak D match, TRBD1 (6 bases). The germline CDR1 and CDR2 sequences are SNHLY and FYNNEI. The V end was cut by 6 bases, the J end by 7 bases, with 15 bases between. The CDR3 runs to 14 residues. The CDR3 loop is CASSRQASSGELFF. DNA for the CDR3: TGTGCCAGCAGCCGACAGGCCTCTAGCGGGGAGCTGTTTTTT.

The V gene is TRBV6-5, the J gene TRBJ2-1; 7 bases map to TRBD1. Unmatched junction bases numbered 7, after V lost 7 bases and J lost 1 base. This CDR3 is 15 amino acids long. Germline CDR1 is MNHEY and CDR2 is SVGAGI. In DNA, the CDR3 is TGTGCCAGCATTCCTACAGGGGTTTCCTACAATGAGCAGTTCTTC. Protein product: CASIPTGVSYNEQFF.

The rearrangement uses TRBV14 and TRBJ2-7, with 11 positions matching TRBD2. The CDR3 has 15 amino acids. Germline V CDR1 and CDR2: SGHDN, FVKESK. V lost 1 base and J lost 6; bases outside the gene matches: 5. CDR3 sequence (DNA): TGTGCCAGCAGCCAAGGTACACTAGCGGGAGCCGAGCAGTACTTC. Encoded protein: CASSQGTLAGAEQYF. The whole variable domain, filled in from reference TRBV14 and TRBJ2-7, reads EAGVTQFPSHSVIEKGQTVTLRCDPISGHDNLYWYRRVMGKEIKFLLHFVKESKQDESGMPNNRFLAERTGGTYSTLKVQPAELEDSGVYFCASSQGTLAGAEQYFGPGTRLTVT.

The chain recombines TRBV6-5 with TRBJ1-1; the D gene is possibly TRBD1 (5 bases). The CDR3 sequence is 14 residues long. The germline V and J ends were trimmed by 6 bases and 0 bases, with 11 bases remaining between them. CDR1 is MNHEY, CDR2 SVGAGI, per germline. CDR3 sequence reads: CASRGPSLNTEAFF. CDR3 bases: TGTGCCAGCAGGGGGCCATCCCTGAACACTGAAGCTTTCTTT.

The J gene is TRBJ2-7, the V gene TRBV6-2 or TRBV6-3; TRBD2 matches at 7 bases. Germline CDR1 and CDR2: MNHEY and SVGEGT. Trimming took 5 bases from V and 2 from J; bases not matched to a gene: 6. The CDR3 is made up of 14 amino acids. The DNA for the CDR3 is TGTGCCAGCAGTGACACTAGCGACCCCTACGAGCAGTACTTC. Translating gives CASSDTSDPYEQYF.

This clone was seen just once. The chain links TRBV10-1 to TRBJ2-1; the match to TRBD2 covers 8 bases. After removal of 11 bases from V and 5 bases from J, the junction contained 11 bases not matched to a gene. CDR3 size: 14 residues. Germline CDR1 and CDR2: WNHNN and SYGVQD (reference sequence). CDR3 nucleotides: TGCGCCTGCGCGAGCGGGAGTACTAACAATGAGCAGTTCTTC. It yields the protein CACASGSTNNEQFF.

The V gene is TRBV5-6, the J gene TRBJ2-7; the D gene is possibly TRBD2 (5 bases). Germline V gene sequence: CDR1 SGHDT, CDR2 YYEEEE. V gave up 4 bases and J gave up 0 bases, with 8 bases separating them. The CDR3 covers 13 residues. CDR3 residues: CASSHRDSYEQYF. As DNA, the CDR3 is TGTGCCAGCAGCCACCGGGACTCCTACGAGCAGTACTTC.

This clone was picked up a small number of times. J is TRBJ2-2 and V is TRBV24-1, with 12 nucleotides matching TRBD2. The ends lost 2 bases at V and 7 bases at J; junction bases unmatched: 10. Germline V lookup: CDR1 KGHDR, CDR2 SFDVKD. The CDR3 is 18 amino acids. CDR3 in amino acids: CATSDSSLAGGPGGELFF. CDR3 nucleotide sequence: TGTGCCACCAGTGATTCATCTCTAGCGGGAGGGCCTGGCGGGGAGCTGTTTTTT.

The genes are TRBV3-1 (or the pseudogene TRBV3-2) and TRBJ1-2; D unresolved. With 0 bases removed from V and 2 bases from J, the gap between germline ends came to 16 bases. This CDR3 comprises 17 residues. Per germline, CDR1 LGHDT and CDR2 YNNKEL (reference sequence). CDR3 in amino acids: CASSQELPGGENYGYTF. The CDR3 region has the DNA TGTGCCAGCAGCCAAGAATTGCCGGGTGGGGAGAACTATGGCTACACCTTC.

This sequence joins TRBV18 and TRBJ2-7; no firm D call. Germline V lookup: CDR1 KGHSH, CDR2 LQKENI. The germline V and J ends were trimmed by 5 bases and 3 bases, with 8 bases remaining between them. The CDR3 totals 12 residues. This chain's CDR3 is CASSSQHYEQYF. In DNA, the CDR3 is TGTGCCAGCTCATCACAGCACTACGAGCAGTACTTC.

The chain combines TRBV19 with TRBJ1-1; D unresolved. Germline V lookup: CDR1 LNHDA, CDR2 SQIVND (reference sequence). V was cut by 6 bases and J by 0 bases, with 14 bases left in between. The CDR3 sequence is 15 residues long. In nucleotides, the CDR3 is TGTGCCAGTAGAGGCCCCGGGGAGTTGAACACTGAAGCTTTCTTT. Residues: CASRGPGELNTEAFF.

As concerns this clone: Other DNA sequences of this sample code for an identical CDR3. V and J are TRBV5-4 and TRBJ1-1; D not resolved. Trimming took off 0 bases at V and 1 base at J, with 4 bases between the two ends. The germline gives CDR1 SGHNT, CDR2 YYREEE (reference sequence). CDR3 length: 13 amino acids. CDR3 coding DNA: TGTGCCAGCAGCTTGGACAAGAACACTGAAGCTTTCTTT. Its protein is CASSLDKNTEAFF. The full variable domain, completed using reference TRBV5-4 and TRBJ1-1, is ETGVTQSPTHLIKTRGQQVTLRCSSQSGHNTVSWYQQALGQGPQFIFQYYREEENGRGNFPPRFSGLQFPNYSSELNVNALELDDSALYLCASSLDKNTEAFFGQGTRLTVV.